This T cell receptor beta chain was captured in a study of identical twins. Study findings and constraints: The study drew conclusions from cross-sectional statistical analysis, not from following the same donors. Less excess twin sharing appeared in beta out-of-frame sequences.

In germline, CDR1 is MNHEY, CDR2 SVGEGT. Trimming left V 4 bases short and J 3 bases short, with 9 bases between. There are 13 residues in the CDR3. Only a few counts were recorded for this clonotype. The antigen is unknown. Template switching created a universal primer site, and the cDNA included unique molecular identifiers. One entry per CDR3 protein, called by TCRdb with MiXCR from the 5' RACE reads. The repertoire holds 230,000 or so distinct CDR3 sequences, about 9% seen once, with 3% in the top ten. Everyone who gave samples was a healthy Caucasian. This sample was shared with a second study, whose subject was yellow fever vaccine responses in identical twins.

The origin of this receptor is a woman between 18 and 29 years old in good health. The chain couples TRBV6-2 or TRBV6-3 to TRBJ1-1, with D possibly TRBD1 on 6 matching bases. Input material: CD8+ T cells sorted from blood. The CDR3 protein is CASSSHRDTEAFF. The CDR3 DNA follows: TGTGCCAGCAGTTCTCACAGGGACACTGAAGCTTTCTTT.